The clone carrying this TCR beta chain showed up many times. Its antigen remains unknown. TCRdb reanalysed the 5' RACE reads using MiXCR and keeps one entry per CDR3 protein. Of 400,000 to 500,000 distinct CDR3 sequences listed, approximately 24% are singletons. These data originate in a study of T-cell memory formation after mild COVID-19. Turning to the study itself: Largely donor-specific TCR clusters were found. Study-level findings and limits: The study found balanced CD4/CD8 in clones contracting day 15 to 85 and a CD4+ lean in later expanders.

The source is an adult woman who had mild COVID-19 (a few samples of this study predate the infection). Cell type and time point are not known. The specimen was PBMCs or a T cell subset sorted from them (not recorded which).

In nucleotides, the CDR3 is TGCGCCAGCAGAAGTGAATTCTACGAGCAGTACTTC. The encoded protein is CASRSEFYEQYF. The chain carries TRBV5-1 and TRBJ2-7, with unresolved D. The V end lost 5 bases, the J end lost 3 bases, and 9 bases lay between the germline ends. Looked up from germline, CDR1 is SGHRS and CDR2 is YFSETQ. The CDR3 extends over 12 amino acids.